This T cell receptor (beta chain) was observed in a study of T cells after posttransplantation cyclophosphamide (dated by TCRdb to between 2015 and 2016). Regarding the study in general: The study tracked T cell repertoire reconstitution by TRB sequencing after myeloablative bone marrow transplantation using posttransplantation cyclophosphamide as GVHD prophylaxis. Because TRA and TRB clonality correlated tightly in fewer than ten samples, the subsequent TCR analyses were limited to TRB only. Public TRB sequences were compared against a database of over 3,600 sequences linked to responses to pathogens, tumor antigens, self-antigens and alloantigens. Up to 3 additional blood samples from 2 to 5.2 years after transplant were also TRB-sequenced in 3 patients, as was pretransplant blood from a handful of patients. Blood from all 30 or so PTCy patients who had 1-year posttransplant specimens underwent TRB sequencing. Samples from fewer than 40 PTCy-treated patients and 16 related bone marrow donors of those patients were subjected to antigen receptor sequencing. Overall study results and their limits: Donor-recipient similarity was low at 1-2 months but rose over the first year, and later blood repertoires were often dominated by donor CD8+ memory clones. The TRB repertoires of T cells infiltrating skin or the GI tract showed only limited overlap with the TRB repertoires found in blood. Across the roughly 40 patients, TRB clonality was highly associated with recipient CMV seropositivity and CMV reactivation, and diversity with PTCy was similar to that in the CNI/methotrexate controls.

V sheds 0 bases and J sheds 2 bases, leaving 12 bases between their ends. CDR1 LGHNA and CDR2 YSLEER were looked up in the germline V gene. From cysteine to phenylalanine, the CDR3 is 16 amino acids long. Only CDR3 DNA is held: 48 bases, read in frame from base 1. Peripheral blood samples were provided by related bone marrow donors on the day of marrow donation. Peripheral blood and bone marrow mononuclear cells were isolated by Ficoll-Hypaque density centrifugation and were cryopreserved. TRB sequencing was run on genomic DNA with either the immunoSEQ assay at survey resolution or the hsTCRB kit. Turning to the authors' computational methods: Initial read processing used immunoSEQ software, and repertoire analyses used the LymphoSeq R package. Clonality was computed as 1 minus normalized Shannon entropy; Gini coefficient was also calculated for each TRB dataset. Phenotypes of unsorted samples were inferred by mapping TRB sequences from sorted subsets of the recipient or donor onto unsorted samples of the same recipient. Here the immuneACCESS table is served through TCRdb, limited to in-frame sequences with V and J called. Missing clones are a known gap in these copies; in checked studies unresolved V genes cover under half, and the rest lacks a known reason. The V and J calls and the clone size are those of that table, but D and trimming were determined from the DNA. Recorded for this sample are 66,000 or so clones; 85% to 95% of them occurred a single time. Of the sample, about 3% is held by the ten largest clones.

This clone occurred once. Its antigen is unknown. Base qualities were left out, and no much larger clone turns up one base away. The V gene is TRBV4-3 and the J gene is TRBJ2-3, with the identity of the D gene unclear. This sequence originates from a woman younger than 45 in good health and a related stem cell transplant donor. Input material: PBMCs. Read as DNA, the sequence is TGCGCCAGCAGCCAAGATGGTCGGGCTCCCACAGATACGCAGTATTTT. It is translated as CASSQDGRAPTDTQYF.